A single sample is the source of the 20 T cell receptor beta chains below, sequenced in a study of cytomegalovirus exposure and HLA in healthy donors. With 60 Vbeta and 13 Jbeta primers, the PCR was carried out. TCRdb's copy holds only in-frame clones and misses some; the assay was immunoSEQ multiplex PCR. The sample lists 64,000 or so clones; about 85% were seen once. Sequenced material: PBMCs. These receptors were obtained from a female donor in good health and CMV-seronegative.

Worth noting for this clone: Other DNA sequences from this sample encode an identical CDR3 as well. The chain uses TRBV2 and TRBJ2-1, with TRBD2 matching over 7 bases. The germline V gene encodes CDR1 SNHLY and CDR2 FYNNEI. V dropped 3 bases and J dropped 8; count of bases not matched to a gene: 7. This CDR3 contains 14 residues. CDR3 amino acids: CASSEHRAGYEQFF. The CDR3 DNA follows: TGTGCCAGCAGTGAGCATAGAGCGGGGTATGAGCAGTTCTTC.

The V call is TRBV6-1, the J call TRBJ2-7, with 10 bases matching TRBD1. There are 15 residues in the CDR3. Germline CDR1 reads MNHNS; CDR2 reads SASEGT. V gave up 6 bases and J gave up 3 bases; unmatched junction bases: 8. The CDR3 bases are TGTGCCAGCAGATTCGGGACAGGGGCCGGCTACGAGCAGTACTTC. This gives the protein CASRFGTGAGYEQYF.

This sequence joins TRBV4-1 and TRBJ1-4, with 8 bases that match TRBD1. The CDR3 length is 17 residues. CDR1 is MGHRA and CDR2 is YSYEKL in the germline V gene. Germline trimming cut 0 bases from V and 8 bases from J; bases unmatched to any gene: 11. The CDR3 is CASSQDSTAGGREKLFF. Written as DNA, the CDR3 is TGCGCCAGCAGCCAAGATTCGACGGCAGGGGGCCGGGAAAAACTGTTTTTT.

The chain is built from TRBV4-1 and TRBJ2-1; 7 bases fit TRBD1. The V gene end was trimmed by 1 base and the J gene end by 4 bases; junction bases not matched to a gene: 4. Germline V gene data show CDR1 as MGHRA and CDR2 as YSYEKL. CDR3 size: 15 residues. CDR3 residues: CASSQAGTDYNEQFF. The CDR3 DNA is TGCGCCAGCAGCCAAGCCGGGACAGATTACAATGAGCAGTTCTTC.

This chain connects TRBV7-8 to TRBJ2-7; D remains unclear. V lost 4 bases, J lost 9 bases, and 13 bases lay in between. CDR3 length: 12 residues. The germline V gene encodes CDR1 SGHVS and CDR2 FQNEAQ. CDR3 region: CASSSRSAVQYF. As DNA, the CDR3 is TGTGCCAGCAGCTCCAGGTCCGCCGTGCAGTACTTC. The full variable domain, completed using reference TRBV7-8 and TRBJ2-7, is GAGVSQSPRYKVAKRGQDVALRCDPISGHVSLFWYQQALGQGPEFLTYFQNEAQLDKSGLPSDRFFAERPEGSVSTLKIQRTQQEDSAVYLCASSSRSAVQYFGPGTRLTVT.

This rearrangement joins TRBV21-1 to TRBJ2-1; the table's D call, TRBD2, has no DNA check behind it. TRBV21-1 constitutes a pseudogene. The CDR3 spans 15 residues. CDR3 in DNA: TGTGCCAGCAGCTCCCATGGTAGCGGGATCGATGAGCAGTTCTTC. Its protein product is CASSSHGSGIDEQFF.

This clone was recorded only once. This CDR3 reads CATETGGRMNTEAFF. CDR3 coding DNA: TGTGCCACCGAAACAGGGGGCAGGATGAACACTGAAGCTTTCTTT. The chain is built from TRBV28 and TRBJ1-1; 9 bases are a match to TRBD1. The germline V gene encodes CDR1 MDHEN and CDR2 SYDVKM. There are 15 residues in the CDR3. V gave up 10 bases and J gave up 0 bases; unmatched junction bases: 9.

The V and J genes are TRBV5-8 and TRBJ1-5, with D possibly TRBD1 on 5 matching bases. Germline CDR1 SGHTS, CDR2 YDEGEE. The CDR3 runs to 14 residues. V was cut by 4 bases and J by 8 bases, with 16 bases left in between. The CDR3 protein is CASSGGTGGEPQHF. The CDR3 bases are TGTGCCAGCAGCGGGGGGACGGGGGGAGAGCCCCAGCATTTT.

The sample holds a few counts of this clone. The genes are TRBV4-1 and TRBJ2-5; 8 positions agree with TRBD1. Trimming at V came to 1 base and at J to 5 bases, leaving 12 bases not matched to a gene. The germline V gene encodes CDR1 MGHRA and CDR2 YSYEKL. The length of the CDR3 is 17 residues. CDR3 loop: CASSQVSDRERRETQYF. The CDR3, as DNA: TGCGCCAGCAGCCAAGTCTCGGACAGGGAGCGGAGGGAGACCCAGTACTTC.

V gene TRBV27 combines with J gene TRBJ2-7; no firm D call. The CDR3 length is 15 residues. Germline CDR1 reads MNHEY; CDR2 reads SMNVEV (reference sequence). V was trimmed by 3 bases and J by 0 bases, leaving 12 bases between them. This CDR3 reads CASSFRGFSSYEQYF. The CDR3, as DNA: TGTGCCAGCAGTTTTCGCGGTTTTAGCTCCTACGAGCAGTACTTC.

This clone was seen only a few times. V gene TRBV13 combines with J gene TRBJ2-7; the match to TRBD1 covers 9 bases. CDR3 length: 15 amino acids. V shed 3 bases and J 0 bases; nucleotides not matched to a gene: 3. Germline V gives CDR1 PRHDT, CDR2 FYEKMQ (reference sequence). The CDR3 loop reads CASSFGTGTSYEQYF. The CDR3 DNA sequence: TGTGCCAGCAGCTTCGGGACAGGGACCTCCTACGAGCAGTACTTC.

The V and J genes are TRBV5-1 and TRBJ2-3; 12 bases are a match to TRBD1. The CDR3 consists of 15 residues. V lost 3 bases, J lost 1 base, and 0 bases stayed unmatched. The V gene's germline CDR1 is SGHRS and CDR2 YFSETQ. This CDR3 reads CASSWDRGRTDTQYF. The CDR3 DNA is TGCGCCAGCAGCTGGGACAGGGGGCGCACAGATACGCAGTATTTT.

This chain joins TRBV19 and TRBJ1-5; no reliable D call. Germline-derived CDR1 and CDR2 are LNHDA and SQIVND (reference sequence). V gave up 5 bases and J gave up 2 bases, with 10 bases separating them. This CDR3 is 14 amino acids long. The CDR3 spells CASSWRQGNQPQHF. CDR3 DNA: TGTGCCAGTAGTTGGCGCCAGGGCAATCAGCCCCAGCATTTT.

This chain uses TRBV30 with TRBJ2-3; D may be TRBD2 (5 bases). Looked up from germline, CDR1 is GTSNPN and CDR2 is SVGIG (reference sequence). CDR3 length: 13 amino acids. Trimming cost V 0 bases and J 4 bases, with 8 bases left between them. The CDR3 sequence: CAWSVPGADTQYF. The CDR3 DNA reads TGTGCCTGGAGTGTACCCGGGGCAGATACGCAGTATTTT.

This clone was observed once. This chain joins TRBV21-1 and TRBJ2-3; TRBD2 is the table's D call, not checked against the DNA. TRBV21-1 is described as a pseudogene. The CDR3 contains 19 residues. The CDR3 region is CASSKVRVGREGGTDTQYF. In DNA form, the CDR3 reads TGTGCCAGCAGCAAAGTCCGGGTTGGGCGGGAGGGGGGCACAGATACGCAGTATTTT.

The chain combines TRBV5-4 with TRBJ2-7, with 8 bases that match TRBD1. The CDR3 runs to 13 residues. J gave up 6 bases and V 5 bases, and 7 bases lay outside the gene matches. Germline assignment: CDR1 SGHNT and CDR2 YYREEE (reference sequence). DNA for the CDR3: TGTGCCAGCAGGCGGACAGGGAGTTCCGAGCAGTACTTC. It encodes CASRRTGSSEQYF.

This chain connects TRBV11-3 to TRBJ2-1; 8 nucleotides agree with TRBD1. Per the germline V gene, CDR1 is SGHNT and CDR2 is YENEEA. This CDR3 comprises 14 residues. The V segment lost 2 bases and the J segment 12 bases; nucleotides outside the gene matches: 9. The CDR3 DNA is TGTGCCAGCAGCTTAAGACAGGGGCTTTATGGGCAGTTCTTC. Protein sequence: CASSLRQGLYGQFF.

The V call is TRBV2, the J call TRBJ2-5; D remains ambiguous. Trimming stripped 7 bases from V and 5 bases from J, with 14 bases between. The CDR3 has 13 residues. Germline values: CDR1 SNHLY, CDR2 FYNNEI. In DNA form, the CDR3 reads TGTGCCAGCATCCTAGGAGCTAGGGAGACCCAGTACTTC. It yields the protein CASILGARETQYF.

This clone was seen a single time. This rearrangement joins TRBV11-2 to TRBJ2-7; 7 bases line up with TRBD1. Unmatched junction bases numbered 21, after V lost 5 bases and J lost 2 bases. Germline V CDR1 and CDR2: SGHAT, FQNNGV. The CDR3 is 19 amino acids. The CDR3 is CASSHHTPGTARSTYEQYF. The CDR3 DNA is TGTGCCAGCAGCCACCACACCCCTGGGACAGCCCGCAGTACCTACGAGCAGTACTTC.

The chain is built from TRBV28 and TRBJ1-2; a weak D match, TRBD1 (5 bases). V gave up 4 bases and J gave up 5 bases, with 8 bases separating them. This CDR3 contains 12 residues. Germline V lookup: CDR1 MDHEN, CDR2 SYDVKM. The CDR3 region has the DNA TGTGCCAGCAGTTGGGGGGTATATGGCTACACCTTC. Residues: CASSWGVYGYTF.